This section outlines one T cell receptor beta chain sequence together with its context. This sample is drawn from a study of cytomegalovirus exposure and HLA in healthy donors. The length of the CDR3 is 16 residues. Trimming pared 1 base from V and 4 bases from J, leaving 16 bases between. CDR1 and CDR2 (germline): ENHRY, SYGVKD. The PCR employed 60 Vbeta primers together with 13 Jbeta primers. Repertoires were generated with immunoSEQ multiplex PCR, while TCRdb's copy carries only in-frame clones and drops some. Among 150,000 or so clones, around 67% were seen once, and the ten largest hold 1.5% to 2%.

The gene calls are TRBV10-3 and TRBJ1-2; tentative D call: TRBD1 (5 bases). This receptor was obtained from a woman between 18 and 29 years old in good health and CMV-seronegative. Sequencing input: PBMCs. The CDR3 DNA follows: TGTGCCATCAGTGAGTTCACGCTTTTAGGGGTCTATGGCTACACCTTC. Translated, it gives CAISEFTLLGVYGYTF.